The clone carrying this TCR beta chain turned up a few times. Repertoires were generated with immunoSEQ multiplex PCR, while TCRdb's copy carries only in-frame clones and drops some. The sample contains tens of thousands of clones, nearly 90% of which appear only once. Looked up from germline, CDR1 is MDHEN and CDR2 is SYDVKM. CDR3 length: 14 residues. V lost 3 bases to trimming and J lost 2 bases; unmatched junction nucleotides: 3. The data derive from a study of blood T cell repertoires in COVID-19. The genes are TRBV28 and TRBJ2-7; 8 bases line up with TRBD2. Sequenced input: peripheral blood. This receptor was identified in a woman aged 45-65 years with active COVID-19. The CDR3 region has the DNA TGTGCCAGCAGTTTGTCGGGAGGGCCCTACGAGCAGTACTTC. Amino acids: CASSLSGGPYEQYF.